These 20 T cell receptor beta chains were all obtained from the same sample, sequenced in a study of CD8+CD57+ T cells in acquired aplastic anemia. Using genomic DNA as the template, TCR beta VDJ and CDR3 profiling was carried out. TCRdb re-called the reads through MiXCR, storing one row per CDR3 protein. The sample has about 58,000 distinct CDR3 sequences, about 56% seen once. Previously, flow cytometry had revealed CD8+CD57+ cell expansion in the patients chosen for sequencing. Source material: sorted CD4+, CD8+, or CD8+CD57+ T cells (not recorded which) from PBMCs. These receptors were taken from a human donor with aplastic anemia.

This clonotype turned up a few times. CDR3 amino acids: CASSALGLGQPQHF. CDR3 DNA sequence: TGTGCCAGCAGCGCACTCGGTCTCGGGCAGCCCCAGCATTTT. This chain links TRBV7-9 with TRBJ1-5; D call uncertain. This CDR3 comprises 14 residues. Germline loops: CDR1 SEHNR, CDR2 FQNEAQ (reference sequence). Trimming removed 5 bases at V and 7 bases at J, with 15 bases between. Combining the CDR3 with reference TRBV7-9 and TRBJ1-5 gives the whole variable domain DTGVSQNPRHKITKRGQNVTFRCDPISEHNRLYWYRQTLGQGPEFLTYFQNEAQLEKSRLLSDRFSAERPKGSFSTLEIQRTEQGDSAMYLCASSALGLGQPQHFGDGTRLSIL.

The rearrangement joins TRBV7-2 to TRBJ2-7; D is ambiguous. CDR3 length equals 13 residues. The V gene's germline CDR1 is SGHTA and CDR2 FQGNSA. With 2 bases removed from V and 3 bases from J, the gap between germline ends came to 8 bases. For the CDR3, the DNA is TGTGCCAGCAGCTTAACAATACGCTACGAGCAGTACTTC. Amino acids: CASSLTIRYEQYF.

This clonotype was recorded many times. V and J are TRBV27 and TRBJ1-2, with 9 bases lining up with TRBD1. The CDR3 has 14 amino acids. Germline V CDR1 and CDR2: MNHEY, SMNVEV (reference sequence). The ends lost 5 bases at V and 5 bases at J; junction bases unmatched: 6. The CDR3 nucleotides are TGTGCCAGCAGTCGGGACAGGGAATCTTATGGCTACACCTTC. Residues: CASSRDRESYGYTF.

In this sample, this clonotype turned up many times. This chain joins TRBV19 and TRBJ1-6; possible D gene TRBD1, 6 bases. Trimming pared 2 bases from V and 13 bases from J, leaving 18 bases between. The germline gives CDR1 LNHDA, CDR2 SQIVND (reference sequence). The CDR3 length is 15 residues. In nucleotides, the CDR3 is TGTGCCAGTAGTATAACCCGGACAGCTCTTTTTCCCCTCCACTTT. Its translation: CASSITRTALFPLHF. The whole variable domain, filled in from reference TRBV19 and TRBJ1-6, reads DGGITQSPKYLFRKEGQNVTLSCEQNLNHDAMYWYRQDPGQGLRLIYYSQIVNDFQKGDIAEGYSVSREKKESFPLTVTSAQKNPTAFYLCASSITRTALFPLHFGNGTRLTVT.

In its sample, this clonotype is medium-sized. The chain joins TRBV10-1 to TRBJ1-1; TRBD1 agrees at 7 bases. CDR1 and CDR2 (germline): WNHNN, SYGVQD (reference sequence). With V trimmed by 4 bases and J by 0 bases, 8 bases remained unmatched. CDR3 length: 16 amino acids. The CDR3 sequence: CASSGNRDSMNTEAFF. The CDR3 DNA sequence: TGCGCCAGCAGTGGCAACCGGGACAGCATGAACACTGAAGCTTTCTTT.

This clonotype has at least ten counts. The chain couples TRBV12-3 or TRBV12-4 to TRBJ2-3; D ambiguous. V was pared by 3 bases and J by 5 bases, with 12 bases between. This CDR3 spans 14 amino acids. The CDR3 DNA reads TGTGCCAGCAGTTTTACAACCATGGGAGATACGCAGTATTTT. This sequence encodes CASSFTTMGDTQYF.

V gene TRBV7-9 combines with J gene TRBJ1-1; 9 nucleotides match TRBD1. Trimming at V came to 5 bases and at J to 7 bases, leaving 5 bases not matched to a gene. CDR3 length: 13 amino acids. Germline CDR1 reads SEHNR; CDR2 reads FQNEAQ (reference sequence). CDR3: CASSAGGQGEAFF. The CDR3 DNA reads as TGTGCCAGCAGCGCCGGGGGACAGGGTGAAGCTTTCTTT.

This clonotype was seen just once. J is TRBJ2-7 and V is TRBV20-1; weak D call: TRBD2 (6 bases). The V gene's germline CDR1 is DFQATT and CDR2 SNEGSKA (reference sequence). This CDR3 is 16 amino acids long. Trimming cost V 6 bases and J 3 bases, with 24 bases left between them. The CDR3 DNA reads as TGCAGTGCGATCTGCCCGGAGGGTCCCCTTCACTACGAGCAGTACTTC. Translating it yields CSAICPEGPLHYEQYF.

This clonotype has a single count. A read error may produce the germline difference seen at one junction end. The rearrangement links TRBV10-2 to TRBJ2-1; D is uncertain. CDR1 WSHSY and CDR2 SAAADI come from the germline V gene. CDR3 length equals 14 residues. CDR3 sequence (DNA): TGCGCCAGCAGTGAGCCCCCAGGTTACAATGAGCGGTTCTTC. It codes for CASSEPPGYNERFF.

This clonotype is deemed medium-sized. The chain is built from TRBV24-1 and TRBJ2-5, with D possibly called TRBD1 or TRBD2 (5 bases each). V lost 5 bases to trimming and J lost 2 bases, with 17 bases between them. Germline CDR1 reads KGHDR; CDR2 reads SFDVKD. This CDR3 region has 16 residues. CDR3 coding DNA: TGTGCCACCAGTGCTTCACCCGGGACGGGACAAGAGACCCAGTACTTC. It codes for CATSASPGTGQETQYF.

This clonotype was seen more than once but under ten times. V gene TRBV7-9 combines with J gene TRBJ1-5; 7 bases agree with TRBD1. This CDR3 contains 14 residues. The germline gives CDR1 SEHNR, CDR2 FQNEAQ (reference sequence). V was pared by 9 bases and J by 2 bases, with 7 bases of the junction left unmatched. The chain's CDR3 is CASQMQGGNQPQHF. The CDR3 DNA is TGTGCCAGTCAAATGCAGGGGGGCAATCAGCCCCAGCATTTT.

The chain links TRBV15 to TRBJ1-5, with 7 bases fitting TRBD1. The V and J ends lost 0 bases and 7 bases, in that order; junction bases with no gene match: 6. The germline gives CDR1 LNHNV, CDR2 YYDKDF (reference sequence). This CDR3 is built from 15 residues. CDR3 DNA: TGTGCCACCAGCAGAGATCGGGGACAGAGGCAGCCCCAGCATTTT. It encodes CATSRDRGQRQPQHF.

This clonotype was recorded at least ten times. This chain uses TRBV24-1 with TRBJ1-5; the D is unclear. Between the trimmed V and J ends, which lost 7 bases and 1 base, there was a span of 10 bases. The CDR3 spans 14 residues. CDR1 KGHDR and CDR2 SFDVKD come from the germline V gene. Here the CDR3 DNA reads TGTGCCACCAGCTCGGGGTACAGCAATCAGCCCCAGCATTTT. Amino acids: CATSSGYSNQPQHF.

Comments on this clonotype: The germline gene is not matched at one end of the junction; a read error may be the cause. CDR3: CSISSRDFPYEQYF. CDR3 sequence (DNA): TGTTCCATCAGTTCACGGGACTTCCCCTACGAGCAGTACTTC. The chain uses TRBV10-3 and TRBJ2-7; TRBD2 is a possible D gene (6 bases). CDR3 length: 14 residues. Germline V lookup: CDR1 ENHRY, CDR2 SYGVKD.

The chain carries TRBV12-3 or TRBV12-4 and TRBJ1-1; D remains ambiguous. There are 11 residues in the CDR3. The V end lost 8 bases, the J end lost 1 base, and 5 bases lay between the germline ends. The CDR3 DNA follows: TGTGCCAGCTTTAGGAACACTGAAGCTTTCTTT. Residues: CASFRNTEAFF.

In this sample, this clonotype turned up once. The chain employs TRBV5-1 and TRBJ2-7; D not resolved. This CDR3 comprises 12 residues. Looked up from germline, CDR1 is SGHRS and CDR2 is YFSETQ. Trimming stripped 3 bases from V and 0 bases from J, with 4 bases between. CDR3 amino acids: CASSSNSYEQYF. The CDR3 DNA follows: TGCGCCAGCAGCTCTAACTCCTACGAGCAGTACTTC.

The V gene is TRBV19, the J gene TRBJ1-6; no firm D call. The germline V and J ends were trimmed by 6 bases and 9 bases, with 9 bases remaining between them. The CDR3 covers 12 residues. Germline values: CDR1 LNHDA, CDR2 SQIVND (reference sequence). DNA for the CDR3: TGTGCCAGTAGAGGTAGGGTTTCACCCCTCCACTTT. This encodes CASRGRVSPLHF.

This clonotype is classed as medium-sized. V gene TRBV19 combines with J gene TRBJ2-7; 11 bases align to TRBD2. The CDR3 is 13 residues long. Unmatched junction bases numbered 4, after V lost 7 bases and J lost 5 bases. The germline V gene has CDR1 LNHDA and CDR2 SQIVND (reference sequence). The CDR3 loop reads CASTRLAGNEQYV. CDR3 nucleotide sequence: TGTGCCAGTACGAGACTAGCGGGGAACGAGCAGTACGTC.

The chain has TRBV10-1 and TRBJ1-1; 7 bases match TRBD1. The germline V gene has CDR1 WNHNN and CDR2 SYGVQD (reference sequence). The CDR3 is 13 residues long. The J segment lost 5 bases and the V segment lost 4 bases, leaving 4 bases of the junction unmatched. CDR3 in amino acids: CASSVTGATEAFF. DNA of the CDR3: TGCGCCAGCAGTGTAACAGGGGCTACTGAAGCTTTCTTT.

This clonotype is medium-sized. This sequence joins TRBV20-1 and TRBJ2-7; D is perhaps TRBD1 (6 bases). V gave up 3 bases and J gave up 4 bases, with 13 bases separating them. This CDR3 has 13 amino acids. The germline V gene encodes CDR1 DFQATT and CDR2 SNEGSKA (reference sequence). The CDR3 here is CSARQQGLYEQYF. The CDR3 DNA reads as TGCAGTGCTAGGCAACAGGGTCTTTACGAGCAGTACTTC.